Listed below are T cell receptor beta chains from one sample, sequenced in a study of T cells in Graves' hyperthyroidism and ophthalmopathy. TCRdb processed the multiplex PCR reads anew with MiXCR; each CDR3 protein has one entry. Counted here are hundreds of thousands of distinct CDR3 sequences, approximately 20% occurring once; the ten biggest clones make up roughly 44%. The material sequenced was blood. These receptors all stem from a man between 35 and 55 years old with Graves' ophthalmopathy. Each CDR3 is given with its conserved first and last residue. A D gene is named only where the DNA matches it firmly. The size field is filled for only some rows; it gives once, few, many or a size class.

-	TRBV7-9	TRBJ2-1	TRBD2	CASLRGLAGDNEQFF	TGTGCCAGCCTTAGAGGACTAGCGGGAGACAATGAGCAGTTCTTC
-	TRBV7-9	TRBJ2-7	-	CASSSGDTYEQYF	TGTGCCAGCAGCTCAGGCGACACTTACGAGCAGTACTTC
-	TRBV7-2	TRBJ2-3	-	CASSLRQGSGFDTQYF	TGCGCCAGCAGCCTCAGGCAGGGGTCCGGCTTTGATACGCAGTATTTT
-	TRBV6-2/TRBV6-3	TRBJ2-5	TRBD2	CASSYYLSGDTGETQYF	TGTGCCAGCAGTTACTACCTCAGCGGGGATACGGGGGAGACCCAGTACTTC
few	TRBV5-1	TRBJ2-3	TRBD1	CASRDRGRSTDTQYF	TGCGCCAGCAGGGACAGGGGGCGAAGCACAGATACGCAGTATTTT
many	TRBV2	TRBJ2-5	TRBD2	CASSEAALAGGRQETQYF	TGTGCCAGCAGTGAAGCGGCACTAGCGGGGGGGAGGCAAGAGACCCAGTACTTC
once	TRBV11-1	TRBJ2-1	TRBD2	CARLGWTSGRGHEQFF	TGTGCCAGACTTGGTTGGACTAGCGGGAGAGGGCATGAGCAGTTCTTC
many	TRBV3-1	TRBJ2-1	TRBD1	CASSARTGIEINEQFF	TGTGCCAGCAGCGCGCGGACAGGGATTGAGATCAATGAGCAGTTCTTC
-	TRBV10-3	TRBJ2-7	TRBD1	CATGGTGASYEQYF	TGTGCCACTGGGGGGACAGGGGCGTCCTACGAGCAGTACTTC
few	TRBV6-1	TRBJ2-1	-	CASIPRFSSYNEQFF	TGTGCCAGCATCCCAAGATTTAGCTCCTACAATGAGCAGTTCTTC
-	TRBV6-1	TRBJ2-2	-	CASSLLRAAAGELFF	TGTGCCAGCAGTTTGCTTCGGGCCGCGGCCGGGGAGCTGTTTTTT
many	TRBV30	TRBJ1-1	-	CAWSVGGMNTEAFF	TGTGCCTGGAGTGTCGGGGGAATGAACACTGAAGCTTTCTTT
few	TRBV5-1	TRBJ2-2	-	CASSPRNGNTGELFF	TGCGCCAGCAGCCCCCGAAATGGGAACACCGGGGAGCTGTTTTTT
few	TRBV7-9	TRBJ1-2	-	CASSRALADLANYGYTF	TGTGCCAGCAGCAGAGCCTTGGCGGACCTAGCTAACTATGGCTACACCTTC